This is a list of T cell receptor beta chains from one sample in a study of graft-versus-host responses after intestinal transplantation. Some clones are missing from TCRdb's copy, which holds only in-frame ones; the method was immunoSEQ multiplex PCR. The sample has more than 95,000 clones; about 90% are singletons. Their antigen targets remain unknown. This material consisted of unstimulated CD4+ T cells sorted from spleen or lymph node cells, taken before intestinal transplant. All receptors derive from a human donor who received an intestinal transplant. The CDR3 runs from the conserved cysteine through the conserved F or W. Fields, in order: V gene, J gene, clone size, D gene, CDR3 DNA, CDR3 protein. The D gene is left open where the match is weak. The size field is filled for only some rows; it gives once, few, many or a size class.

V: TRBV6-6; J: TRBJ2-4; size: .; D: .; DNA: TGTGCCAGCAGTTACTCCCGGACAACCTCTCAGTACTTC; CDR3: CASSYSRTTSQYF
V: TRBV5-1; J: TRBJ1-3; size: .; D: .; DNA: TGCGCCAGCAGCTTGGGGCCTGGAAACACCATATATTTT; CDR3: CASSLGPGNTIYF
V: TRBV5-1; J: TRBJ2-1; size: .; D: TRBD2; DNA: TGCGCCAGCAACGGACTAGCGGGAGAAGGTGGTGAGCAGTTCTTC; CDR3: CASNGLAGEGGEQFF
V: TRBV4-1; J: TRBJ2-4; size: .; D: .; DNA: TGCGCCAGCAGCCTTCGAGTTCTAGCCAAAAACATTCAGTACTTC; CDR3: CASSLRVLAKNIQYF
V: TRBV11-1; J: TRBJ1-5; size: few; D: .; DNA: TGTGCCAGCAGCTTAATCCCCAGGGGAGGTCAGCCCCAGCATTTT; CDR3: CASSLIPRGGQPQHF
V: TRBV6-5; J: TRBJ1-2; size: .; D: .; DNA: TGTGCCACCAGACCCATACAACTGTGGGGCTACACCTTC; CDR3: CATRPIQLWGYTF
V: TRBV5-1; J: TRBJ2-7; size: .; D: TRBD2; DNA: TGCGCCAGCAGAGACCGAGGGACTAGCCTCGAGCAGTACTTC; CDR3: CASRDRGTSLEQYF
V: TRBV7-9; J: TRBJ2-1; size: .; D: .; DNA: TGTGCCAGCAGCTTAGAGGCCATAGTAGGTCCTTACAATGAGCAGTTCTTC; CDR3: CASSLEAIVGPYNEQFF
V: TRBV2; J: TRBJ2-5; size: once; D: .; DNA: TGTGCCAGCAGTGATACCGGGGAGACCCAGTACTTC; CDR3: CASSDTGETQYF
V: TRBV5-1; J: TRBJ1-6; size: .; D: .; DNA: TGCGCCAGCAGCTTGGGGGGCAGGGTTGATTCACCCCTCCACTTT; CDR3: CASSLGGRVDSPLHF
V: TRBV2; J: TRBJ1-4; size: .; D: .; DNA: TGTGCCAGCAGTAGATTAGGGGGGTTTGAAAAACTGTTTTTT; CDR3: CASSRLGGFEKLFF
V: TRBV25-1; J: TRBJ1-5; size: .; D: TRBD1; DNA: TGTGCCAGCAGTGGCACAGGGGGAGGACAGCCCCAGCATTTT; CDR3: CASSGTGGGQPQHF
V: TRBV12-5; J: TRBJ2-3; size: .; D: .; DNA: TGTGCTAGTGGCCCTCGACTCACAGATACGCAGTATTTT; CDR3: CASGPRLTDTQYF
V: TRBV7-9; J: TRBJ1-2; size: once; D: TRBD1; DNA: TGTGCCAGCAGCCTTGACAGGGATTATGGCTACACCTTC; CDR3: CASSLDRDYGYTF
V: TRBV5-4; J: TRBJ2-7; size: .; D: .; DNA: TGTGCCAGCAGCCTCCGCGGCTACGAGCAGTACTTC; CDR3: CASSLRGYEQYF
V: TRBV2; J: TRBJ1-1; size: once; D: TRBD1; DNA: TGTGCCAGCAGGACCGACAGGGGCACTGAAGCTTTCTTT; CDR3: CASRTDRGTEAFF
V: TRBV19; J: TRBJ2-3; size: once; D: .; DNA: TGTGCCAGTAGTTCTATGAAGGGAGGTACGCAGTATTTT; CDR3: CASSSMKGGTQYF
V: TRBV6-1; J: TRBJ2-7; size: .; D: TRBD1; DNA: TGTGCCAGCAGTGAAAGGGGGGACAGGAAGTACTTC; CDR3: CASSERGDRKYF
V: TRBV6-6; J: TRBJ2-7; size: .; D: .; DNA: TGTGCCAGCCGGGCTAGCGCGGTCTCCTACGAGCAGTACTTC; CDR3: CASRASAVSYEQYF
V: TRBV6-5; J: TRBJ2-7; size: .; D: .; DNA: TGTGCCAGCAGTCCCCGGGATCCGCTGGACTACGAGCAGTACTTC; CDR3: CASSPRDPLDYEQYF
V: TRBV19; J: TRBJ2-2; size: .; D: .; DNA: TGTGCCAGTAGTATTTCCGAGAACACCGGGGAGCTGTTTTTT; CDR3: CASSISENTGELFF
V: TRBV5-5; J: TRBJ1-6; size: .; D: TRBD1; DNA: TGTGCCAGCAGCTTGGAATTCCCGGGACAGGGAACTCCCCTCCACTTT; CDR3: CASSLEFPGQGTPLHF
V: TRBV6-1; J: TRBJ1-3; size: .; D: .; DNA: TGTGCCAGCAGTGAAAGCGGGAACTCTGGAAACACCATATATTTT; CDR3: CASSESGNSGNTIYF
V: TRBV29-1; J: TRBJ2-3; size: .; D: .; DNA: TGCAGCGTTGTTTCCGGCAGGGGAATTTCAGATACGCAGTATTTT; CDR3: CSVVSGRGISDTQYF
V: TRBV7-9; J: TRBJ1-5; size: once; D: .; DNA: TGTGCCAGCAGCCCCGGGGGGGGGCTAGGACAGCCCCAGCATTTT; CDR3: CASSPGGGLGQPQHF
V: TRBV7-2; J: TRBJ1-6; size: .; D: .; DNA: TGTGCCAGCAGCACAAGGGGGGATAGCTCCTATAATTCACCCCTCCACTTT; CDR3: CASSTRGDSSYNSPLHF
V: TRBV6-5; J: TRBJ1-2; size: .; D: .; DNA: TGTGCCAGCAGTTACTCCTCAGGGGTTGGAGGCTACACCTTC; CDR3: CASSYSSGVGGYTF
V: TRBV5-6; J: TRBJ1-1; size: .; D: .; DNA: TGTGCCAGCAGCTTGGTGGCTTCTTTCACTGAAGCTTTCTTT; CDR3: CASSLVASFTEAFF
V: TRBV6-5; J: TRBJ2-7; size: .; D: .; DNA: TGTGCCAGCAGGCACTCGGAAACATACGAGCAGTACTTC; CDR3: CASRHSETYEQYF
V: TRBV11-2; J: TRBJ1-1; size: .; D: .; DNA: TGTGCCAGCAGCTTCCGGGGGCGCACTGAAGCTTTCTTT; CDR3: CASSFRGRTEAFF
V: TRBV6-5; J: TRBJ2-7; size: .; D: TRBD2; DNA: TGTGCCAGCAGTCATGGACTAGCGGTATACGAGCAGTACTTC; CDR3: CASSHGLAVYEQYF
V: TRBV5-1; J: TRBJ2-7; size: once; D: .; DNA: TGCGCCAGCAGCTTGGGGGGCCAGACCTACGAGCAGTACTTC; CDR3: CASSLGGQTYEQYF
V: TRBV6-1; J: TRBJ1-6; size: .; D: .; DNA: TGTGCCAGCAGAGGCCAGAACTATAATTCACCCCTCCACTTT; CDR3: CASRGQNYNSPLHF
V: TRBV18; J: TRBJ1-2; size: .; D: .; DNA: TGTGCCAGCTCCAGGGAACAGGGAGGTGGCTACACCTTC; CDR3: CASSREQGGGYTF
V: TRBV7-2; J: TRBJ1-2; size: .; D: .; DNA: TGTGCCAGCAGCTTGTTGATGCACTATGGCTACACCTTC; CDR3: CASSLLMHYGYTF
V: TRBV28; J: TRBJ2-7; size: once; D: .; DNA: TGTGCCACCAAACAGTCCCCCTACGAGCAGTACTTC; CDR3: CATKQSPYEQYF
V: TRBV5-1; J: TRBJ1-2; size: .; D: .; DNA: TGCGCCAGCAGCCTCGGGACTAACACACGGAGAGGCTACACCTTC; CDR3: CASSLGTNTRRGYTF
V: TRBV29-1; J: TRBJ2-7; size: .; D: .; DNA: TGCAGCGTACCGGGGGTCTACGAGCAGTACTTC; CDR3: CSVPGVYEQYF
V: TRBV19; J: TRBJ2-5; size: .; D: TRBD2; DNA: TGTGCCAGTAGTATTGGACTAGCATTTCTGTTTGAGACCCAGTACTTC; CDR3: CASSIGLAFLFETQYF
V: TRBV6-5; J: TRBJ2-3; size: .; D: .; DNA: TGTGCCAGCAGTTACGGTTGGGGGGCAGATACGCAGTATTTT; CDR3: CASSYGWGADTQYF
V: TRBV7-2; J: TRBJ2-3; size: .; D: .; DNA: TGTGCCAGCAGCTTGATCAGGGCCTCAGATACGCAGTATTTT; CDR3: CASSLIRASDTQYF
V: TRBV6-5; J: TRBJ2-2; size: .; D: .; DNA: TGTGCCGCACACCCCCAGGGTTCGAACACCGGGGAGCTGTTTTTT; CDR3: CAAHPQGSNTGELFF
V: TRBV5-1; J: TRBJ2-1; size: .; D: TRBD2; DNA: TGCGCCAGCAGCCCACGACTAGCGGGGGCCCATAGCCAGTTCTTC; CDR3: CASSPRLAGAHSQFF
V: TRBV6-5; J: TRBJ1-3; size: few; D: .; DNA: TGTGCCAGCACCCCGGGGGATGGAAACACCATATATTTT; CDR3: CASTPGDGNTIYF
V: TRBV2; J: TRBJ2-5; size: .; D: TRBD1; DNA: TGTGCCAGCAGAACCGGGACAGGGGGCCAAGAGACCCAGTACTTC; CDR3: CASRTGTGGQETQYF
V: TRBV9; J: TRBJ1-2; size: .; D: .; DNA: TGTGCCAGCAGCGTCTCGGGGAGTGGCTACACCTTC; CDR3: CASSVSGSGYTF
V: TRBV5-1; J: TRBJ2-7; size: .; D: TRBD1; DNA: TGCGCCAGCAGCTTGGAGGGACAGCCCTCCTACGAGCAGTACTTC; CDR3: CASSLEGQPSYEQYF
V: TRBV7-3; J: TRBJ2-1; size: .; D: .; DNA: TGTGCCAGCAGCTTAATGGGTGGGGACCCCTCCTACAATGAGCAGTTCTTC; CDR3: CASSLMGGDPSYNEQFF
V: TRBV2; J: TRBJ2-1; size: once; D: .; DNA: TGTGCCAGCAGTAGGCGGGTAGACCTGAATGAGCAGTTCTTC; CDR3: CASSRRVDLNEQFF
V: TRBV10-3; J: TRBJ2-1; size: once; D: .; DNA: TGTGCCATCCAGGCGTCTGGGGCCTACAATGAGCAGTTCTTC; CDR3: CAIQASGAYNEQFF